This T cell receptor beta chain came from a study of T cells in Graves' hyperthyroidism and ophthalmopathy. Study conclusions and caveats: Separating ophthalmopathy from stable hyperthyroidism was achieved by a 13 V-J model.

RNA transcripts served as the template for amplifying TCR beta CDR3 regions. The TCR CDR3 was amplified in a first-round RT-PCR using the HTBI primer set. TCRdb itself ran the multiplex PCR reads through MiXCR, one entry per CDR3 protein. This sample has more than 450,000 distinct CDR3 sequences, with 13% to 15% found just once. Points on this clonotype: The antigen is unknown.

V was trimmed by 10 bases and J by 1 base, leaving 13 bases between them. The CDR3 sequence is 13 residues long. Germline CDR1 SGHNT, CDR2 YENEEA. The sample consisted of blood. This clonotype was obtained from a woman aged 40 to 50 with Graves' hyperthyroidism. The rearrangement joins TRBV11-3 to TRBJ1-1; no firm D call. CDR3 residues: CAISVAENTEAFF. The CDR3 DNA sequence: TGTGCCATCAGTGTCGCAGAGAACACTGAAGCTTTCTTT.